The sequence of this T cell receptor beta chain was determined in a study of blood T cells in healthy people across ages. To note about this clonotype: Its target is not known.

J was trimmed by 5 bases and V by 8 bases; bases with no gene match: 6. The V gene's germline CDR1 is MNHEY and CDR2 SVGAGI. The CDR3 contains 13 residues. A second PCR, run for about 7 to 11 cycles, used a sample-barcoded 5' primer plus a J-beta primer mix. A single record per CDR3 protein comes from TCRdb applying MiXCR to the 5' RACE reads. Found here are over 1,300,000 distinct CDR3 sequences, roughly 59% of them singletons; the top ten hold over 5.5%. Overall study results and limits: Estimated diversity, derived from one million T cells, was regarded as an underestimate.

This rearrangement joins TRBV6-5 to TRBJ1-2; 9 positions match TRBD1. The material sequenced was blood. The source of this sequence is a man aged 18 to 29 in good health. The CDR3 DNA follows: TGTGCCAGCTCCGGACAGGGGTGGTATGGCTACACCTTC. It specifies CASSGQGWYGYTF.